What follows describes a single T cell receptor (beta chain). Its target antigen remains unknown. Base qualities are not provided; no much larger clone lies one nucleotide away. The library came from PCR. Sequencing used an Illumina HiSeq 2500. Molecular barcoding was employed in the preparation of TCR libraries, with unique molecular identifiers being used to normalize TCRbeta repertoire quantification. TCRdb cleaned the public reads at Q25 with fastp, built clones with MiXCR and kept in-frame beta chains. Rows with one shared CDR3 protein collapse into an entry with the most common genes and DNA. The sample data list 420,000 or so distinct CDR3 sequences, and about 11% of these were observed just once. The ten biggest clones cover 4.5% to 7% of the sample. This specimen belongs to a study of T-cell reconstitution after alpha-beta-depleted transplantation in children (TCRdb year 2016). Background on the whole study: Using TCR repertoire profiling, the study followed T-cell immune reconstitution in a quantitative way in children after TCRalphabeta/CD19-depleted allogeneic hematopoietic cell transplantation.

The CDR3 covers 16 residues, taking in both the cysteine and the phenylalanine. Just CDR3 DNA is preserved here, 48 bases in frame from base 1. The germline V gene (reference sequence) provides CDR1 LGHDT and CDR2 YNNKEL. At the junction V is shortened by 8 bases and J by 7 bases, with 23 bases in between. The sequencing used PBMCs from the stem cell graft donor, collected from the stem cell graft. This sequence was found in a human donor who donated a stem cell graft to a child with acute myeloid leukemia. This sequence uses TRBV3-1 and TRBJ2-2, with a tentative D gene TRBD2 over 6 matching bases. The nucleotides read TGTGCCAGCGCCTTGAACTTAGCCGGGAGAGTCGGGGAGCTGTTTTTT. It translates to CASALNLAGRVGELFF.